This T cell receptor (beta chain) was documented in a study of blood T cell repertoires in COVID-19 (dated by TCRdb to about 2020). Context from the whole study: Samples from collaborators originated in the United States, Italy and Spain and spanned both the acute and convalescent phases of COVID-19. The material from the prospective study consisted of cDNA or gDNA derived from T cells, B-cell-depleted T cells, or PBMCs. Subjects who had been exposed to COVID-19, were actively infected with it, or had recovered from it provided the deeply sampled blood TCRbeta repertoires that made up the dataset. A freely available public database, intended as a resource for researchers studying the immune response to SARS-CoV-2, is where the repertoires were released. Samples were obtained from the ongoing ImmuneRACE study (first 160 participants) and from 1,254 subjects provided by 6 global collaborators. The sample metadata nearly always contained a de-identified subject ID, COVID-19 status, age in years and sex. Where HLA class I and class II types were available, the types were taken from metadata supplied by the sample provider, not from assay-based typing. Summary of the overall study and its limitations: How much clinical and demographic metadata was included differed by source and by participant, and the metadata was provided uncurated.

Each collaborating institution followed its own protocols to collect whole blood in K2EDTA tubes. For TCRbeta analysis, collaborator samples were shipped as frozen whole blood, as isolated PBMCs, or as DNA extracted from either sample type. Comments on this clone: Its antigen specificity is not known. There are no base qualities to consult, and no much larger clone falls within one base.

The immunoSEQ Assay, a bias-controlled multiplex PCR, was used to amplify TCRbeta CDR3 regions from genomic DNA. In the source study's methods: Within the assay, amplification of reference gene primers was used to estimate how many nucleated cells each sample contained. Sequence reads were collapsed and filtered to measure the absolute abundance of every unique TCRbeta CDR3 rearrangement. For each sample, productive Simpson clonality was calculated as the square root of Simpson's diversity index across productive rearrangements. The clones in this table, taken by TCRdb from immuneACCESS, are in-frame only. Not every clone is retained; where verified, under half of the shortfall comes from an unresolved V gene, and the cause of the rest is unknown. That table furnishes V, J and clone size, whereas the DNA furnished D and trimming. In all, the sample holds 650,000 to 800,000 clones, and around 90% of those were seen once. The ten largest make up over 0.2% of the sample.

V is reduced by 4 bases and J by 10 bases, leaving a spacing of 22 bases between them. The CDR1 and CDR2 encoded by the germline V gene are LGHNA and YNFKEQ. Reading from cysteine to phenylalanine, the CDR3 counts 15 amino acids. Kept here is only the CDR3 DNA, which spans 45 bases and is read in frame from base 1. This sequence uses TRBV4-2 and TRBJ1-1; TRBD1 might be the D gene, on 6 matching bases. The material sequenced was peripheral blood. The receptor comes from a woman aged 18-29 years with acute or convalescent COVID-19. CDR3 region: CASSPKGLQGSGAFF. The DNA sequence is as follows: TGTGCCAGCAGCCCAAAGGGGCTTCAGGGGTCTGGAGCTTTCTTT.